This T cell receptor (beta chain) was found in a study of vaccination and CD4 T cells after COVID-19. About the research overall: Post-vaccine specimens were obtained a median about 70 days after dose two (range 14 to 241).

Sample treatment: roughly 11-day PBMC culture with coronavirus spike peptide pools or control peptides (ViraFEST assay). Positive PCR dates spanned March to December 2020, predating US Alpha, Beta and Delta variants. This CDR3 spans 15 amino acids. The germline V gene has CDR1 WNHNN and CDR2 SYGVQD (reference sequence). The V gene end was trimmed by 5 bases and the J gene end by 7 bases; junction bases not matched to a gene: 10. This clonotype was detected a few times. Its antigen is unknown. Sequenced with the Oncomine TCR Beta short-read assay was DNA taken from cultured CD4+ T cells. MiXCR was run by TCRdb on the PCR reads, yielding one entry per CDR3 protein. The sample carries about 12,000 distinct CDR3 sequences, around 50% recorded once.

Sequencing was done on a sample of CD4+ T cells from blood, cultured in vitro. The chain recombines TRBV10-1 with TRBJ1-5, with 8 bases aligning to TRBD1. This sequence originates from a human donor who had recovered from COVID-19. The CDR3 coding sequence is TGCGCCAGCAGTACGACAGGGGTACTCCCCCAGCCCCAGCATTTT. Translating it yields CASSTTGVLPQPQHF.